This T cell receptor beta chain was captured in a study of CD8 T cells in ankylosing spondylitis. Findings and caveats of the study: A CD8+ phenotype characterized the disease-linked clones, which were relatively rare in peripheral blood. Clones linked to disease were reported to show significant enrichment in matched ankylosing spondylitis synovial fluid. A TCR beta motif made of about 8 highly homologous variants seemed typical of ankylosing spondylitis blood. Past research had described some motif variants in reactive arthritis synovial fluid and blood.

This clonotype was counted a few times. The antigen is unknown. This CDR3 has 12 amino acids. Per germline, CDR1 KGHDR and CDR2 SFDVKD. V was shortened by 8 bases and J by 0 bases, with 5 bases between the two germline ends. Quantitative 5'-RACE with molecular barcodes was used to make the TCR beta libraries. TCRdb reprocessed the 5' RACE reads with MiXCR, giving one entry per CDR3 protein. The repertoire holds some 220,000 distinct CDR3 sequences, with about 7% as singletons. This chain joins TRBV24-1 and TRBJ2-3; D ambiguous. The sample consisted of blood, either unsorted or a sorted T cell fraction (not recorded which). This clonotype was obtained from a male donor with ankylosing spondylitis. DNA of the CDR3: TGTGCCACCATGAGTAGCACAGATACGCAGTATTTT. This encodes CATMSSTDTQYF.